The rows below give T cell receptor beta chains drawn from one sample of a study of control samples from healthy donors and cancer patients. The repertoire was sequenced with immunoSEQ multiplex PCR; TCRdb's copy has only in-frame clones and lacks some. The sample records over 75,000 clones, 91% being singletons. Sequenced input: blood. These TCRs come from a man younger than 40 in good health. CDR3s include the opening cysteine and the closing phenylalanine or tryptophan. D genes are given only for firm matches. Only part of the rows carry a size: once, few, many, or a class if the clone is expanded.

CDR3 protein: CASSQRLNTGELFF; CDR3 DNA: TGTGCCAGCAGCCAGCGCCTGAACACCGGGGAGCTGTTTTTT; clone size: NA; V gene: TRBV3-1/TRBV3-2; J gene: TRBJ2-2; D gene: NA
CDR3 protein: CASSPRTSGGYEQYF; CDR3 DNA: TGCGCCAGCAGCCCTCGGACTAGCGGGGGCTACGAGCAGTACTTC; clone size: NA; V gene: TRBV5-1; J gene: TRBJ2-7; D gene: TRBD2
CDR3 protein: CASSWGQAYEQYF; CDR3 DNA: TGCGCCAGCAGCTGGGGACAGGCTTACGAGCAGTACTTC; clone size: NA; V gene: TRBV5-1; J gene: TRBJ2-7; D gene: TRBD1
CDR3 protein: CASSLEGRRYEQYF; CDR3 DNA: TGTGCCAGCAGCTTAGAGGGACGGCGCTACGAGCAGTACTTC; clone size: NA; V gene: TRBV7-8; J gene: TRBJ2-7; D gene: NA
CDR3 protein: CAIKGNGQGSYEQYF; CDR3 DNA: TGTGCCATCAAGGGAAATGGACAGGGGTCCTACGAGCAGTACTTC; clone size: NA; V gene: TRBV10-3; J gene: TRBJ2-7; D gene: TRBD1
CDR3 protein: CASWTGRSIATNEKLFF; CDR3 DNA: TGTGCCAGTTGGACAGGTCGGAGCATTGCAACTAATGAAAAACTGTTTTTT; clone size: NA; V gene: TRBV19; J gene: TRBJ1-4; D gene: TRBD1
CDR3 protein: CASLFTLLGRSSGYGYTF; CDR3 DNA: TGTGCCAGCCTCTTTACCCTCTTAGGTAGAAGCTCGGGCTATGGCTACACCTTC; clone size: NA; V gene: TRBV5-4; J gene: TRBJ1-2; D gene: NA
CDR3 protein: CASRTGLNGYTF; CDR3 DNA: TGTGCCAGCCGTACGGGTCTGAATGGCTACACCTTC; clone size: once; V gene: TRBV27; J gene: TRBJ1-2; D gene: NA
CDR3 protein: CASSLGGQNYGYTF; CDR3 DNA: TGTGCCAGCAGCTTAGGAGGACAGAACTATGGCTACACCTTC; clone size: NA; V gene: TRBV7-9; J gene: TRBJ1-2; D gene: NA
CDR3 protein: CSVTTGGFNQPQHF; CDR3 DNA: TGCAGCGTAACCACAGGGGGCTTTAATCAGCCCCAGCATTTT; clone size: NA; V gene: TRBV29-1; J gene: TRBJ1-5; D gene: TRBD1
CDR3 protein: CASSPGRTSREKLFF; CDR3 DNA: TGTGCCAGCAGTCCCGGGCGAACCTCAAGAGAAAAACTGTTTTTT; clone size: NA; V gene: TRBV5-6; J gene: TRBJ1-4; D gene: NA
CDR3 protein: CASSPPGQTNTGELFF; CDR3 DNA: TGTGCCAGCAGTCCCCCGGGACAGACGAACACCGGGGAGCTGTTTTTT; clone size: NA; V gene: TRBV27; J gene: TRBJ2-2; D gene: TRBD1
CDR3 protein: CSVEDEQGAEDTQYF; CDR3 DNA: TGCAGCGTTGAAGACGAACAGGGGGCCGAAGATACGCAGTATTTT; clone size: NA; V gene: TRBV29-1; J gene: TRBJ2-3; D gene: TRBD1
CDR3 protein: CASSIDRGRETQYF; CDR3 DNA: TGTGCCAGCAGTATCGACAGGGGGCGAGAGACCCAGTACTTC; clone size: NA; V gene: TRBV6-5; J gene: TRBJ2-5; D gene: TRBD1
CDR3 protein: CASSSTDGTSGRNEQFF; CDR3 DNA: TGCGCCAGCAGCTCGACCGACGGGACTAGCGGAAGAAATGAGCAGTTCTTC; clone size: NA; V gene: TRBV5-1; J gene: TRBJ2-1; D gene: TRBD2
CDR3 protein: CSVGGTETQYF; CDR3 DNA: TGCAGCGTCGGGGGGACGGAGACCCAGTACTTC; clone size: NA; V gene: TRBV29-1; J gene: TRBJ2-5; D gene: TRBD2
CDR3 protein: CASTRDSSLGSGNTIYF; CDR3 DNA: TGCGCCAGCACCCGGGACAGCTCGTTGGGCTCTGGAAACACCATATATTTT; clone size: NA; V gene: TRBV5-1; J gene: TRBJ1-3; D gene: TRBD1
CDR3 protein: CASSQTGTSQSPLHF; CDR3 DNA: TGTGCCAGCAGCCAAACCGGGACTTCCCAATCACCCCTCCACTTT; clone size: NA; V gene: TRBV4-2; J gene: TRBJ1-6; D gene: NA
CDR3 protein: CATYADTQYF; CDR3 DNA: TGTGCCACCTATGCAGATACGCAGTATTTT; clone size: NA; V gene: TRBV6-5; J gene: TRBJ2-3; D gene: NA
CDR3 protein: CATSRGGMNTEAFF; CDR3 DNA: TGTGCCACCAGCAGAGGGGGGATGAACACTGAAGCTTTCTTT; clone size: NA; V gene: TRBV15; J gene: TRBJ1-1; D gene: NA
CDR3 protein: CASIEGGTSNSPLHF; CDR3 DNA: TGTGCCAGCATCGAGGGGGGGACAAGCAATTCACCCCTCCACTTT; clone size: NA; V gene: TRBV6-6; J gene: TRBJ1-6; D gene: NA
CDR3 protein: CASSQRQGYGEAFF; CDR3 DNA: TGTGCCAGCAGCCAACGACAAGGGTACGGTGAAGCTTTCTTT; clone size: NA; V gene: TRBV7-2; J gene: TRBJ1-1; D gene: NA
CDR3 protein: CASSSGANVLTF; CDR3 DNA: TGTGCCAGCAGTTCTGGGGCCAACGTCCTGACTTTC; clone size: NA; V gene: TRBV2; J gene: TRBJ2-6; D gene: NA
CDR3 protein: CATHGASGRKNNEQFF; CDR3 DNA: TGTGCCACACATGGGGCTAGCGGGAGGAAAAACAATGAGCAGTTCTTC; clone size: NA; V gene: TRBV10-3; J gene: TRBJ2-1; D gene: TRBD2
CDR3 protein: CASSRGTGVRAGELFF; CDR3 DNA: TGTGCCAGCAGCCGCGGAACGGGAGTTCGCGCCGGGGAGCTGTTTTTT; clone size: NA; V gene: TRBV7-2; J gene: TRBJ2-2; D gene: NA
CDR3 protein: CASSLRGDTEAFF; CDR3 DNA: TGCGCCAGCAGCCTCAGGGGCGACACTGAAGCTTTCTTT; clone size: NA; V gene: TRBV4-1; J gene: TRBJ1-1; D gene: NA
CDR3 protein: CASSLRVDGADTQYF; CDR3 DNA: TGCGCCAGCAGCTTAAGGGTCGATGGGGCAGATACGCAGTATTTT; clone size: NA; V gene: TRBV4-1; J gene: TRBJ2-3; D gene: NA
CDR3 protein: CASSKPGGDLNTEAFF; CDR3 DNA: TGTGCCAGCAGCAAACCCGGGGGAGACTTGAACACTGAAGCTTTCTTT; clone size: NA; V gene: TRBV5-4; J gene: TRBJ1-1; D gene: NA
CDR3 protein: CASSPGGQSSGNTIYF; CDR3 DNA: TGTGCCAGCAGTCCGGGGGGGCAATCCTCTGGAAACACCATATATTTT; clone size: NA; V gene: TRBV28; J gene: TRBJ1-3; D gene: NA
CDR3 protein: CASSVGTSVGNEQFF; CDR3 DNA: TGTGCCAGCAGCGTAGGGACTAGCGTAGGCAATGAGCAGTTCTTC; clone size: NA; V gene: TRBV9; J gene: TRBJ2-1; D gene: TRBD2
CDR3 protein: CASRYRGEQPQHF; CDR3 DNA: TGTGCCAGCAGATACAGGGGGGAACAGCCCCAGCATTTT; clone size: NA; V gene: TRBV12-3/TRBV12-4; J gene: TRBJ1-5; D gene: TRBD1
CDR3 protein: CASSREGKAEAFF; CDR3 DNA: TGTGCCAGCAGTAGGGAGGGAAAGGCTGAAGCTTTCTTT; clone size: NA; V gene: TRBV7-9; J gene: TRBJ1-1; D gene: NA
CDR3 protein: CASSPDRATNEKLFF; CDR3 DNA: TGTGCCAGCAGCCCCGACAGGGCAACTAATGAAAAACTGTTTTTT; clone size: NA; V gene: TRBV5-6; J gene: TRBJ1-4; D gene: TRBD1
CDR3 protein: CASSLYTSGRVNTGELFF; CDR3 DNA: TGTGCCAGCAGCTTATATACTAGCGGGAGGGTTAACACCGGGGAGCTGTTTTTT; clone size: NA; V gene: TRBV11-2; J gene: TRBJ2-2; D gene: TRBD2
CDR3 protein: CASSSTILHGELFF; CDR3 DNA: TGTGCCAGCAGCTCGACTATACTCCACGGGGAGCTGTTTTTT; clone size: NA; V gene: TRBV5-6; J gene: TRBJ2-2; D gene: NA